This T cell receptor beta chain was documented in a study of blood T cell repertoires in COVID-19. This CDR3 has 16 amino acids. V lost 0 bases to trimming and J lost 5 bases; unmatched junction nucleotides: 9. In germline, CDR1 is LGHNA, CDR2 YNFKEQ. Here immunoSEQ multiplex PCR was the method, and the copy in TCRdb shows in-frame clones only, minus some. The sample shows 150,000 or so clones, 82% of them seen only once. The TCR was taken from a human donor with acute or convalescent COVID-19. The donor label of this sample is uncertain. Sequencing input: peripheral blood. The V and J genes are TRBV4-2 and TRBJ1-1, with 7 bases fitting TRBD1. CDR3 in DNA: TGTGCCAGCAGCCAAGATTCTGCAGGGGGGAGGACTGAAGCTTTCTTT. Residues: CASSQDSAGGRTEAFF.